This is a list of T cell receptor beta chains from one sample in a study of T cells in Graves' hyperthyroidism and ophthalmopathy. TCRdb re-called the multiplex PCR reads through MiXCR, storing one row per CDR3 protein. The sample includes over 500,000 distinct CDR3 sequences, around 43% of them seen just once. The sample taken for sequencing was peripheral blood or thyroid tissue (not recorded which). The source is an adult woman with Graves' disease, either hyperthyroidism or ophthalmopathy (not recorded which). Each CDR3 is given with its conserved first and last residue. Fields, in order: J gene, clone size, D gene, V gene, CDR3 DNA, CDR3 protein. A D gene is named only where the DNA matches it firmly. Rows may omit the clone size; those that give it use once, few, many or a size class.

TRBJ1-5	many	-	TRBV20-1	TGCAGTGCTAGGGGAGCCCTCAATCAGCCCCAGCATTTT	CSARGALNQPQHF
TRBJ1-2	many	-	TRBV14	TGTGCCAGCAGCCAAGAGGGGTTCTATGGCTACACCTTC	CASSQEGFYGYTF
TRBJ2-7	once	-	TRBV7-6	TGTGCCAGCAGCCCCAGGGGCCGATCCTACGAGCAGTACTTC	CASSPRGRSYEQYF
TRBJ2-6	many	-	TRBV20-1	TGCAGTGCTAGAGATGTGCTCAGGGGCTCTGGGGCCAACGTCCTGACTTTC	CSARDVLRGSGANVLTF
TRBJ2-7	-	-	TRBV2	TGTGCCAGCAGTAAAGGTCTCGAGCAGTACTTC	CASSKGLEQYF
TRBJ1-5	few	TRBD1	TRBV20-1	TGCAGTGCTCCTGACAGGGTGCGCCAGCATTTT	CSAPDRVRQHF
TRBJ1-5	-	-	TRBV7-2	TGTGCCAGCAGCTTCCGAAGATTCAATCAGCCCCAGCATTTT	CASSFRRFNQPQHF
TRBJ1-5	-	-	TRBV28	TGTGCCAGCAGTTTAGATACGGATTATAGCAATCAGCCCCAGCATTTT	CASSLDTDYSNQPQHF
TRBJ2-7	once	TRBD1	TRBV29-1	TGCAGCGTCCAGACAGGGGGTCGATACGAGCAGTACTTC	CSVQTGGRYEQYF
TRBJ2-7	-	TRBD2	TRBV14	TGTGCCAGCAGCCAACTCACTAGCGGGAGTTACGAGCAGTACTTC	CASSQLTSGSYEQYF
TRBJ1-5	-	TRBD1	TRBV2	TGTGCCAGCACGTCCGGTGGGACAGGCGTGGGACAGCCCCAGCATTTT	CASTSGGTGVGQPQHF
TRBJ1-1	few	-	TRBV19	TGTGCCAGTAGTATCACGGGGGTCACTGAAGCTTTCTTT	CASSITGVTEAFF
TRBJ1-3	few	TRBD1	TRBV29-1	TGCAGCGCTCTAACAGGGGCTGGAAACACCATATATTTT	CSALTGAGNTIYF
TRBJ2-5	-	-	TRBV7-2	TGTGCCAGCAGCTTGGGGGGCGCCGGGCAAGAGACCCAGTACTTC	CASSLGGAGQETQYF
TRBJ1-2	-	TRBD1	TRBV11-1	TGTGCCAGCAGCTTAAATGCCAGGGGGGACGATGGCTACACCTTC	CASSLNARGDDGYTF
TRBJ1-5	-	-	TRBV29-1	TGCAGCGTTGTCTTACAGTCGCAACCGAATCAGCCCCAGCATTTT	CSVVLQSQPNQPQHF
TRBJ1-3	few	-	TRBV28	TGTGCCAGCAGTTTGACAGCAACCTCTGGAAACACCATATATTTT	CASSLTATSGNTIYF
TRBJ2-7	once	-	TRBV5-1	TGCGCCAGCAGCCTGCTGGGGGCTACCTTCGGCGAGCAGTACTTC	CASSLLGATFGEQYF
TRBJ1-5	-	-	TRBV12-3/TRBV12-4	TGTGCCAGCAGTCTTGGGGCAGGAGTCAATCAGCCCCAGCATTTT	CASSLGAGVNQPQHF
TRBJ2-2	-	-	TRBV19	TGTGCCAGTAGTATAGACAGGTTCCAGGCGGAGCTGTTTTTT	CASSIDRFQAELFF
TRBJ1-1	few	-	TRBV10-3	TGTGCCATCAAACCAGGGATTCTGAACACTGAAGCTTTCTTT	CAIKPGILNTEAFF
TRBJ2-6	once	-	TRBV28	TGTGCCAGCAGTAGTCAGGGGGGAACTGAAGCTTTC	CASSSQGGTEAF
TRBJ2-2	-	TRBD1	TRBV11-2	TGTGCCAGCAGTCCTTGGACAGGAGACACCGGGGAGCTGTTTTTT	CASSPWTGDTGELFF
TRBJ2-5	-	-	TRBV5-1	TGCGCCAGCAGCTTGGGAGGGGGTTTCGAGACCCAGTACTTC	CASSLGGGFETQYF
TRBJ2-7	few	-	TRBV6-5	TGTGCCAGCAGTTACTCTACCGGGACTTCCTACGAGCAGTACTTC	CASSYSTGTSYEQYF
TRBJ2-7	-	-	TRBV7-3	TGTGCCAGCAGCTTCCTTAACTCCCACGAGCAGTACTTC	CASSFLNSHEQYF
TRBJ1-5	many	-	TRBV6-6	TGTGCCAGCAAAAGGGGTGACGGCAATCAGCCCCAGCATTTT	CASKRGDGNQPQHF
TRBJ1-1	many	-	TRBV7-9	TGTGCCAGCAGCTTAGCGTATATGGAGAACACTGAAGCTTTCTTT	CASSLAYMENTEAFF
TRBJ2-6	few	-	TRBV20-1	TGCAGTGTAGGGGCGTGGCCGGCTGGGGCCAACGTCCTGACTTTC	CSVGAWPAGANVLTF
TRBJ1-2	-	-	TRBV20-1	TGCAGTGCTAGAGAAGGTTATGAGGGCTACACCTTC	CSAREGYEGYTF
TRBJ1-2	few	-	TRBV2	TGTGCCAGCAGTGCGTTTCCTGATGGCTACACCTTC	CASSAFPDGYTF
TRBJ1-1	many	-	TRBV20-1	TGCAGTGCTACCCAGGACACTGAAGCTTTCTTT	CSATQDTEAFF
TRBJ1-4	many	TRBD1	TRBV5-1	TGCGCCAGCAGCCGCGGTCCAGGGGGGACTAATGAAAAACTGTTTTTT	CASSRGPGGTNEKLFF
TRBJ1-1	-	TRBD1	TRBV20-1	TGCAGTGGTCTGACAGGGGGAGAGGAAGCTTTCTTT	CSGLTGGEEAFF
TRBJ1-5	-	-	TRBV5-4	TGTGCCAGCAGCTCTGCCCGGGGGCTCAATCAGCCCCAGCATTTT	CASSSARGLNQPQHF
TRBJ1-2	many	TRBD1	TRBV11-2	TGTGCCAGCGGAGGACAGGGTGTATTCTATGGCTACACCTTC	CASGGQGVFYGYTF
TRBJ1-6	once	TRBD1	TRBV13	TGTGCCAGCCACGCGGGGACAGCGGGATCACCCCTCCACTTT	CASHAGTAGSPLHF
TRBJ2-5	-	-	TRBV7-2	TGTGCCAGCAGCGTTGGGAGAGGGGTGGGTGACCAAGAGACCCAGTACTTC	CASSVGRGVGDQETQYF
TRBJ1-5	many	-	TRBV20-1	TGCAGTGCTAGAGATCTGGGCAGGGCGGGTCAGCCCCAGCATTTT	CSARDLGRAGQPQHF
TRBJ1-6	many	-	TRBV20-1	TGCAGTGCCTCGAGAGGGGCCAATAATTCACCCCTCCACTTT	CSASRGANNSPLHF
TRBJ1-3	many	TRBD1	TRBV11-2	TGTGCCAGCAGCCTGGGACAGGGTGGCGGAAACACCATATATTTT	CASSLGQGGGNTIYF
TRBJ2-5	-	-	TRBV29-1	TGCAGCGTTGTTAACAGGGTGGAAGAGACCCAGTACTTC	CSVVNRVEETQYF
TRBJ1-2	few	-	TRBV29-1	TGCAGCGTTGTAAGGGGAGGTGATGGTGGCTACACCTTC	CSVVRGGDGGYTF
TRBJ1-4	-	TRBD1	TRBV2	TGTGCCAGCAGATCCGGGACAGGGAATGAAAAACTGTTTTTT	CASRSGTGNEKLFF
TRBJ1-2	-	-	TRBV7-2	TGTGCCAGCACCCCTGGGGGCGGAGTCTATGGCTACACCTTC	CASTPGGGVYGYTF